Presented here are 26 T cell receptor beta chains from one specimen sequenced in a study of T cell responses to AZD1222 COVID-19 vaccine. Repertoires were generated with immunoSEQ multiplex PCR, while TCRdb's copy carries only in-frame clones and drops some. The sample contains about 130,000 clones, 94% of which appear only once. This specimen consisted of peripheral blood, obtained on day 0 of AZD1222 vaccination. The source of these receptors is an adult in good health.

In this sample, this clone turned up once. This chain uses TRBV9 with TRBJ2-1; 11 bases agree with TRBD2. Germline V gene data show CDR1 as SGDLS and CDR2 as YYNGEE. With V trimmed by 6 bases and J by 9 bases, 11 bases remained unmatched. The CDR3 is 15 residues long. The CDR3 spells CASTLSTSGSSEQFF. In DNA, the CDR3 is TGTGCCAGCACCCTATCCACTAGCGGGAGCAGTGAGCAGTTCTTC. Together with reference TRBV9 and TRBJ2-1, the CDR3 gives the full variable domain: DSGVTQTPKHLITATGQRVTLRCSPRSGDLSVYWYQQSLDQGLQFLIQYYNGEERAKGNILERFSAQQFPDLHSELNLSSLELGDSALYFCASTLSTSGSSEQFFGPGTRLTVL.

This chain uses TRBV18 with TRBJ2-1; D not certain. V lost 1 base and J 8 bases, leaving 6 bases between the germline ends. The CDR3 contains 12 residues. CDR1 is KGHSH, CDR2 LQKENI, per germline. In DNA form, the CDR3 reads TGTGCCAGCTCACCACGGGGATATGAGCAGTTCTTC. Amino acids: CASSPRGYEQFF.

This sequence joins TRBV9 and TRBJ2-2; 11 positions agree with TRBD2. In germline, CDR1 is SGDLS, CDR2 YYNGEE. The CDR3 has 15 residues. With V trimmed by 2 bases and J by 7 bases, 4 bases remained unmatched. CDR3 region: CASSVSGRGVGELFF. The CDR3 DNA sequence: TGTGCCAGCAGCGTTAGCGGGAGGGGCGTCGGGGAGCTGTTTTTT. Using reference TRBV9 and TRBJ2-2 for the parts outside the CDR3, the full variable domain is DSGVTQTPKHLITATGQRVTLRCSPRSGDLSVYWYQQSLDQGLQFLIQYYNGEERAKGNILERFSAQQFPDLHSELNLSSLELGDSALYFCASSVSGRGVGELFFGEGSRLTVL.

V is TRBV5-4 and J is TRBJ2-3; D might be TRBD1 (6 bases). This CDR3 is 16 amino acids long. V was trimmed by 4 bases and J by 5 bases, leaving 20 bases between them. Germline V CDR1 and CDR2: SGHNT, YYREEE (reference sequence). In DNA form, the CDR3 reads TGTGCCAGCAGCCCCGGACTGCGGCTAGGGGGAGATACGCAGTATTTT. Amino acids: CASSPGLRLGGDTQYF. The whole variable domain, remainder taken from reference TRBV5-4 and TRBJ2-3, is ETGVTQSPTHLIKTRGQQVTLRCSSQSGHNTVSWYQQALGQGPQFIFQYYREEENGRGNFPPRFSGLQFPNYSSELNVNALELDDSALYLCASSPGLRLGGDTQYFGPGTRLTVL.

The CDR3 reads CATAQNKNIQYF. The CDR3 bases are TGTGCCACAGCCCAGAACAAAAACATTCAGTACTTC. V is TRBV12-3 or TRBV12-4 and J is TRBJ2-4; D call uncertain. The V end was cut by 10 bases, the J end by 3 bases, with 10 bases between. This CDR3 contains 12 residues.

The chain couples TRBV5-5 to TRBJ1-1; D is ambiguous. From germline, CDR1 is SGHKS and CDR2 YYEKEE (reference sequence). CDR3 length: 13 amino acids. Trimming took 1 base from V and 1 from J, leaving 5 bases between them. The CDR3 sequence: CASSLSPNTEAFF. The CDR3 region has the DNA TGTGCCAGCAGCTTGTCCCCGAACACTGAAGCTTTCTTT.

The CDR3 coding sequence is TGTGCCAGCAGTTTATGGGGACATCGCGAACCCCAAATAGCCAAAAACATTCAGTACTTC. Translated: CASSLWGHREPQIAKNIQYF. The chain couples TRBV28 to TRBJ2-4, with TRBD1 as a possible D gene (6 bases). CDR1 and CDR2 (germline): MDHEN, SYDVKM. This CDR3 is built from 20 residues. The V end was cut by 0 bases, the J end by 0 bases, with 21 bases between.

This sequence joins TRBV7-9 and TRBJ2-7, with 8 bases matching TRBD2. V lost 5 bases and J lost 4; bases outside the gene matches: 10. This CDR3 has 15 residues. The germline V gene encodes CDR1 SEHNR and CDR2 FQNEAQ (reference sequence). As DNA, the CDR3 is TGTGCCAGCAGCCCAAGCGGGAGAGGGGAGTACGAGCAGTACTTC. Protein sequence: CASSPSGRGEYEQYF.

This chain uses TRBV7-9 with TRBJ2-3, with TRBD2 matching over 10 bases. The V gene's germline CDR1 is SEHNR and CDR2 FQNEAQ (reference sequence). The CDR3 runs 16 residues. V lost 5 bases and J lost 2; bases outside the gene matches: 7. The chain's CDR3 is CASSATSGIATDTQYF. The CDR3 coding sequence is TGTGCCAGCAGCGCTACTAGCGGGATTGCCACAGATACGCAGTATTTT.

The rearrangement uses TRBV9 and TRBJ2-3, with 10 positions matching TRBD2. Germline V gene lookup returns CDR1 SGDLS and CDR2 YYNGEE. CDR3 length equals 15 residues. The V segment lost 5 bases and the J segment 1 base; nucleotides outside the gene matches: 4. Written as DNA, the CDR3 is TGTGCCAGCAGTGGACTAGCGGAAGGCACAGATACGCAGTATTTT. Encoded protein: CASSGLAEGTDTQYF.

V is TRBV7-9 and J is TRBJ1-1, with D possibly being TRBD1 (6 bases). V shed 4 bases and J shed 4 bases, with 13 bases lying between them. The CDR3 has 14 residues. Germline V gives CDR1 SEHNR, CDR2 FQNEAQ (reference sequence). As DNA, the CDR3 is TGTGCCAGCAGCTCAGACAGGCTGAGCACTGAAGCTTTCTTT. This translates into CASSSDRLSTEAFF.

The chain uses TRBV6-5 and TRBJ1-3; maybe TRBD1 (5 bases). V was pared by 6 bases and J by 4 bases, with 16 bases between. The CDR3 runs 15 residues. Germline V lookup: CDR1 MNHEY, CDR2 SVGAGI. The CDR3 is CASSSSGARGNTIYF. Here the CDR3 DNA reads TGTGCCAGCAGCTCAAGCGGGGCGCGGGGAAACACCATATATTTT.

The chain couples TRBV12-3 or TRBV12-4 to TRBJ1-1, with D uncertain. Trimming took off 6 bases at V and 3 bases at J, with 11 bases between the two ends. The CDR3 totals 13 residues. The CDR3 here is CASSRRGDTEAFF. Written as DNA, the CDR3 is TGTGCCAGCAGCCGCCGGGGAGACACTGAAGCTTTCTTT.

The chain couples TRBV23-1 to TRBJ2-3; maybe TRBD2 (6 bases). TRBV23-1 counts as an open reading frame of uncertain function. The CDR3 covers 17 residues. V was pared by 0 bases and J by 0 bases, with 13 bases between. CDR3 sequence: CASSQSRSSDSTDTQYF. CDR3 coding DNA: TGCGCCAGCAGTCAATCGAGGTCTAGCGATAGCACAGATACGCAGTATTTT.

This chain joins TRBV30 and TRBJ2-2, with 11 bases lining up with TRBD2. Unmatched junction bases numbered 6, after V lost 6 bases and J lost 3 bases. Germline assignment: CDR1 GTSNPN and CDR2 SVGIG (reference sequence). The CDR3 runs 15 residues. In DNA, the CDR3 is TGTGCCTGTTCAAGACTAGCGGGATACACCGGGGAGCTGTTTTTT. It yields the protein CACSRLAGYTGELFF.

CDR3 nucleotide sequence: TGTGCCAGCAGTTTTTGGACACAGGGACCGTATGGCTACACCTTC. This gives the protein CASSFWTQGPYGYTF. The V and J genes are TRBV28 and TRBJ1-2; perhaps TRBD1 as D (6 bases). Germline CDR1 reads MDHEN; CDR2 reads SYDVKM. There are 15 residues in the CDR3. Trimming removed 3 bases from V and 5 bases from J, with 16 bases in between.

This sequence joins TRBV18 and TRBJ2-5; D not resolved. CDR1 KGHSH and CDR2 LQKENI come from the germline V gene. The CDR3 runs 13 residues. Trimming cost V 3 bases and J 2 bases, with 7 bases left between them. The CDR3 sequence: CASSPTVQETQYF. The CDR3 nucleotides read TGTGCCAGCTCACCGACGGTTCAAGAGACCCAGTACTTC.

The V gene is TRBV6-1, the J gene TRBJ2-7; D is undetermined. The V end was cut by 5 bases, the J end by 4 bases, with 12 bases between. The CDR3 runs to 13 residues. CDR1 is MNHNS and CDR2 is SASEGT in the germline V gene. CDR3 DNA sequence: TGTGCCAGCAGTCCCGATGTTAGTTACGAGCAGTACTTC. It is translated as CASSPDVSYEQYF.

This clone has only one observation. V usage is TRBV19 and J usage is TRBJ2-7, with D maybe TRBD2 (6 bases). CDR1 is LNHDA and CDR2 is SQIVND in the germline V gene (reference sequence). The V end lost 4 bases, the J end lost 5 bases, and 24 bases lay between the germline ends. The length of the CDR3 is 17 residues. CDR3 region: CASSNGTPRSEYNEQYF. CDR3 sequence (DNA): TGTGCCAGTAGTAACGGGACTCCCAGGTCGGAGTATAACGAGCAGTACTTC. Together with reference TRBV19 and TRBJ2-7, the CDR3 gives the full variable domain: DGGITQSPKYLFRKEGQNVTLSCEQNLNHDAMYWYRQDPGQGLRLIYYSQIVNDFQKGDIAEGYSVSREKKESFPLTVTSAQKNPTAFYLCASSNGTPRSEYNEQYFGPGTRLTVT.

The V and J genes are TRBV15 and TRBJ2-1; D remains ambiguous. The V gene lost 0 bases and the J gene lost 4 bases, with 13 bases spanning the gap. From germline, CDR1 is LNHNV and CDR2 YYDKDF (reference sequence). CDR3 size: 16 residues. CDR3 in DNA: TGTGCCACCAGCAGAGATGCCCGGTTTGGGTACAATGAGCAGTTCTTC. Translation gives CATSRDARFGYNEQFF. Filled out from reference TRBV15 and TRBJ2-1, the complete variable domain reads DAMVIQNPRYQVTQFGKPVTLSCSQTLNHNVMYWYQQKSSQAPKLLFHYYDKDFNNEADTPDNFQSRRPNTSFCFLDIRSPGLGDTAMYLCATSRDARFGYNEQFFGPGTRLTVL.

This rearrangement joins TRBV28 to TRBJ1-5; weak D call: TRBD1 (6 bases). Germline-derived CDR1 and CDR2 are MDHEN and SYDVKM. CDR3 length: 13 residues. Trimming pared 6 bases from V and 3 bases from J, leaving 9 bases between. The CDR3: CASRQGTNQPQHF. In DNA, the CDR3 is TGTGCCAGCAGACAGGGCACCAATCAGCCCCAGCATTTT.

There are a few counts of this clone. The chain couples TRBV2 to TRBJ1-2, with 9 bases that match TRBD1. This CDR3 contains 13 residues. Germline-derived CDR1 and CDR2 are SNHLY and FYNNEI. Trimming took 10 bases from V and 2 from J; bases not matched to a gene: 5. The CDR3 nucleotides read TGTGCCATACAAACAGGGGGCAACTATGGCTACACCTTC. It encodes CAIQTGGNYGYTF.

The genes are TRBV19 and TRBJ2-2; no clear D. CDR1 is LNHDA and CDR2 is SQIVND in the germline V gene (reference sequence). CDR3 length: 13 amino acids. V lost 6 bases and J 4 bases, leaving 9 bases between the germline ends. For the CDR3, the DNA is TGTGCCAGTAGCCCTATAATCACCGGGGAGCTGTTTTTT. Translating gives CASSPIITGELFF.

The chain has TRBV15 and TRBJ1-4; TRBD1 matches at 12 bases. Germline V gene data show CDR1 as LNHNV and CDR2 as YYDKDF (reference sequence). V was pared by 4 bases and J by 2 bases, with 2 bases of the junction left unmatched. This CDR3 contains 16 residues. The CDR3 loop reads CATSKGQGATNEKLFF. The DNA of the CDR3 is TGTGCCACCAGCAAGGGACAGGGGGCTACTAATGAAAAACTGTTTTTT.

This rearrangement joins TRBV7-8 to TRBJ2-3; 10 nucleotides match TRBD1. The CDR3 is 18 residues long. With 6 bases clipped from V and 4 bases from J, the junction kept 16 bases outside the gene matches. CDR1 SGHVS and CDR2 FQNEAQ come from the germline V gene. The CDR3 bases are TGTGCCAGCAGGGGGTTCGGGACAGGGGTTGGGTTTCCAGATACGCAGTATTTT. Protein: CASRGFGTGVGFPDTQYF.

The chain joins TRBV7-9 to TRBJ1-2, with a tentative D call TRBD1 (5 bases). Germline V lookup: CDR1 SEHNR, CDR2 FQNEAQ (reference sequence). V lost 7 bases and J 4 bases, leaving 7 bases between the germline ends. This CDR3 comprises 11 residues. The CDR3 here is CASTGPYGYTF. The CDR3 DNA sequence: TGTGCCAGCACAGGGCCCTATGGCTACACCTTC.